This TCR beta chain was observed in a study of T cell repertoires in cytomegalovirus infection. Turning to the study itself: Indications came from public TCR beta signatures; they pointed to CMV infection and to a matching HLA type. Study-level results: Of the TCR beta families, the public ones yielded a cumulative frequency that identified carriers of CMV plus the relevant HLA. HLA-C-restricted TCR beta clonotypes specific for CMV led the ex vivo response.

Worth noting for this clonotype: As yet, its antigen is unknown.

TCRdb called the reads again in MiXCR, with one record for every CDR3 protein. The data hold 370,000 or so distinct CDR3 sequences, with nearly 35% observed a single time. J lost 7 bases, V lost 5 bases, and 10 bases had no gene match. Germline V lookup: CDR1 LNHDA, CDR2 SQIVND (reference sequence). This CDR3 has 16 residues. This sequence was found in a human donor in good health (CMV status not recorded). Some clones in this sample may be carry-over from other donors' samples. The chain joins TRBV19 to TRBJ1-6, with 8 positions matching TRBD1. The material sequenced was cultured PBMCs, taken from culture after CMV antigen stimulation. CDR3 amino acids: CASSPRTGQENSPLHF. Written as DNA, the CDR3 is TGTGCCAGTAGTCCCCGGACAGGGCAAGAGAATTCACCCCTCCACTTT.